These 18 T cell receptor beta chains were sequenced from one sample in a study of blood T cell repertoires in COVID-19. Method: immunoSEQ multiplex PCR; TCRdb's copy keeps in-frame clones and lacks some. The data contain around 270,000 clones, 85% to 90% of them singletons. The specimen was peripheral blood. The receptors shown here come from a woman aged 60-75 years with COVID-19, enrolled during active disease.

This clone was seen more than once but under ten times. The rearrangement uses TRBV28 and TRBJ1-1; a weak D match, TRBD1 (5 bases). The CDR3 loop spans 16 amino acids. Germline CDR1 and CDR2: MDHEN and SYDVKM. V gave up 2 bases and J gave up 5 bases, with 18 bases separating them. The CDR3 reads CASSLGAGWGRTEAFF. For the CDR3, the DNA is TGTGCCAGCAGTTTAGGCGCAGGGTGGGGGAGGACTGAAGCTTTCTTT.

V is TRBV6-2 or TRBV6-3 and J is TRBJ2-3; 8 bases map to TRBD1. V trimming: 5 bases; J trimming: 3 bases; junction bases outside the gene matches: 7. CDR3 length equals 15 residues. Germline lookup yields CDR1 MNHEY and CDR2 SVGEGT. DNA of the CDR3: TGTGCCAGCAGTGACGGACAGGGCTTAACAGATACGCAGTATTTT. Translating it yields CASSDGQGLTDTQYF.

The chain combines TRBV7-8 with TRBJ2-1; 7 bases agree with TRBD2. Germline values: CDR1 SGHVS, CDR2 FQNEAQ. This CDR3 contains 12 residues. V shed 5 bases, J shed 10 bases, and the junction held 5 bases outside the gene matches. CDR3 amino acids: CASSQGLDEQFF. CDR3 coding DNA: TGTGCCAGCAGCCAAGGACTAGACGAGCAGTTCTTC.

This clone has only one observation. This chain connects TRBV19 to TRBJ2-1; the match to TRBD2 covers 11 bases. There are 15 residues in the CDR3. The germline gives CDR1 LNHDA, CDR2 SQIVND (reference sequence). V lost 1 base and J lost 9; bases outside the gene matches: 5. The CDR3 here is CASSIVAGGPTEQFF. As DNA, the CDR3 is TGTGCCAGTAGTATAGTAGCGGGAGGGCCCACTGAGCAGTTCTTC.

The CDR3 region has the DNA TGCGCCAGCAGCCAAGATTTTCGACAGGGGGCTCGATATGAAAAACTGTTTTTT. It is translated as CASSQDFRQGARYEKLFF. V usage is TRBV4-3 and J usage is TRBJ1-4; 10 bases match TRBD1. The CDR3 length is 18 residues. Trimming at V came to 0 bases and at J to 6 bases, leaving 10 bases not matched to a gene. The germline CDR1 and CDR2 sequences are LGHNA and YSLEER.

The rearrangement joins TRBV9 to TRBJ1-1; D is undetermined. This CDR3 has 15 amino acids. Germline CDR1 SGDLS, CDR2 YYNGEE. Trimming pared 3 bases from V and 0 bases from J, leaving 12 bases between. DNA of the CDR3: TGTGCCAGCAGCGCCAGCCTCGGGATGAACACTGAAGCTTTCTTT. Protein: CASSASLGMNTEAFF.

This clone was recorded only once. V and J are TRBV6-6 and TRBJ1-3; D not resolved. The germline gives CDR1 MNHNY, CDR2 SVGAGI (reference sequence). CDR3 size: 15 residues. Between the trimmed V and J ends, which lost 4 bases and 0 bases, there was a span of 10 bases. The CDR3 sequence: CASSSSSYSGNTIYF. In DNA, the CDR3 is TGTGCCAGCAGTTCCTCCAGTTACTCTGGAAACACCATATATTTT.

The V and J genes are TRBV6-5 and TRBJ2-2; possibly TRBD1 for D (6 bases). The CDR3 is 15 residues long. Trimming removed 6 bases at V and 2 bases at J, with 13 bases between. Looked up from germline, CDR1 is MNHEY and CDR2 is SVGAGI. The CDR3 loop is CASSLDRLNTGELFF. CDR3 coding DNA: TGTGCCAGCAGCCTGGACAGATTAAACACCGGGGAGCTGTTTTTT.

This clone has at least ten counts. CDR3 sequence (DNA): TGTGCCAGCAGCGTAGAGACAGGGTGGTTAAACACCATATATTTT. It codes for CASSVETGWLNTIYF. The V and J genes are TRBV9 and TRBJ1-3; 7 bases align to TRBD1. The V segment lost 0 bases and the J segment 6 bases; nucleotides outside the gene matches: 6. Germline V CDR1 and CDR2: SGDLS, YYNGEE. This CDR3 has 15 residues.

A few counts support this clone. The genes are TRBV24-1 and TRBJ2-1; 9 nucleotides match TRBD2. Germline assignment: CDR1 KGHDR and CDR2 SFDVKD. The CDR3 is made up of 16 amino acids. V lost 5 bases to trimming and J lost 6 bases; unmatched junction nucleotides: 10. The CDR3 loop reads CATSVIAGAQSNEQFF. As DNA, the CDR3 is TGTGCCACCAGTGTTATAGCGGGAGCCCAATCCAATGAGCAGTTCTTC.

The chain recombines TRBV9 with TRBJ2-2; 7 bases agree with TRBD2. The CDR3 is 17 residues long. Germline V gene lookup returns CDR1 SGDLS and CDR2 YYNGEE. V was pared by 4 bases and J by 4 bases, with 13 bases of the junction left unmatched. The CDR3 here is CASSPKPGLVLTGELFF. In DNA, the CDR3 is TGTGCCAGCAGCCCTAAACCTGGACTAGTGCTCACCGGGGAGCTGTTTTTT.

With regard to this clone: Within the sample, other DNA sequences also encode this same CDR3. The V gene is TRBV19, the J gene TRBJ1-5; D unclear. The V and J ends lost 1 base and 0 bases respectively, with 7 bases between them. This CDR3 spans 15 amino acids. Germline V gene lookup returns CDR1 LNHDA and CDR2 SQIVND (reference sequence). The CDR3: CASSIGRLSNQPQHF. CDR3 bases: TGTGCCAGTAGTATAGGCAGGCTTAGCAATCAGCCCCAGCATTTT.

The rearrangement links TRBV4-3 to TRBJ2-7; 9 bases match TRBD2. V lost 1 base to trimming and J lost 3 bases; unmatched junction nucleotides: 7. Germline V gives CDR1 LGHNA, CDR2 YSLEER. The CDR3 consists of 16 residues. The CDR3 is CASSQASAGGLYEQYF. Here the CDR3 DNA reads TGCGCCAGCAGCCAAGCGTCAGCGGGAGGTCTCTACGAGCAGTACTTC.

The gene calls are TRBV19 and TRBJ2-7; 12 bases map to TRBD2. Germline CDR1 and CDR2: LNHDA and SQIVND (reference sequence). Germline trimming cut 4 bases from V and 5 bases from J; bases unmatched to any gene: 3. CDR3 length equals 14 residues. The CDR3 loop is CASSTSGRANEQYF. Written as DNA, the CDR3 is TGTGCCAGTAGTACTAGCGGGAGGGCCAACGAGCAGTACTTC.

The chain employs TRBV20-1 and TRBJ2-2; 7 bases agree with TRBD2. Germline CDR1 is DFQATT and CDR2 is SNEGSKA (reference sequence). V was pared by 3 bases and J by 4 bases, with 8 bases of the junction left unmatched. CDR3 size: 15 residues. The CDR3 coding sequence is TGCAGTGCTAGTACTAGCGAGGTTGGCACCGGGGAGCTGTTTTTT. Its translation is CSASTSEVGTGELFF.

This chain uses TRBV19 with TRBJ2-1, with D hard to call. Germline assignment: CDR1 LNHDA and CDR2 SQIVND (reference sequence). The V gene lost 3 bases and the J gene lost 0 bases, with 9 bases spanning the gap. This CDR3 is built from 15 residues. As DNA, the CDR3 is TGTGCCAGTAGTATCCAAATGAGCTCCTACAATGAGCAGTTCTTC. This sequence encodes CASSIQMSSYNEQFF.

DNA of the CDR3: TGCAGCGGGTACAGGGCCAACACTGAAGCTTTCTTT. It is translated as CSGYRANTEAFF. The chain has TRBV29-1 and TRBJ1-1, with D tentatively TRBD1 (6 bases). Trimming left V 7 bases short and J 2 bases short, with 11 bases between. The CDR3 loop spans 12 amino acids. Germline V gene sequence: CDR1 SQVTM, CDR2 ANQGSEA.

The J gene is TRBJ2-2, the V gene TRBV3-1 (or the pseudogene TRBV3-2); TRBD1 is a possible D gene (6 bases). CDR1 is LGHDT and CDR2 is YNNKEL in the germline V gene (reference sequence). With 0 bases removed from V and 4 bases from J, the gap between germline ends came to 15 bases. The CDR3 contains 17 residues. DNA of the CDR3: TGTGCCAGCAGCCAAGAGGCCCCAGGGGCGCCCACCGGGGAGCTGTTTTTT. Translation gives CASSQEAPGAPTGELFF.